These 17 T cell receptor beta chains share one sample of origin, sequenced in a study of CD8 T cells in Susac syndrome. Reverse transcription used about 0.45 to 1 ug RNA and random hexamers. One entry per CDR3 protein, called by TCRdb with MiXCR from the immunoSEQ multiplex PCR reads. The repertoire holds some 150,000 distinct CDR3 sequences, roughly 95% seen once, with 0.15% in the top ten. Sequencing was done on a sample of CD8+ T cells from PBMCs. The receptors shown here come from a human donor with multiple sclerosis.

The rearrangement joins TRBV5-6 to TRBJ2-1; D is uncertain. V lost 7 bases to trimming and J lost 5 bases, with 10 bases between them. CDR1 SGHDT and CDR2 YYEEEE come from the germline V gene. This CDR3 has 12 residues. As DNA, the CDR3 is TGTGCCAGCTCGCGCGAGGACAATGAGCAGTTCTTC. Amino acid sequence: CASSREDNEQFF.

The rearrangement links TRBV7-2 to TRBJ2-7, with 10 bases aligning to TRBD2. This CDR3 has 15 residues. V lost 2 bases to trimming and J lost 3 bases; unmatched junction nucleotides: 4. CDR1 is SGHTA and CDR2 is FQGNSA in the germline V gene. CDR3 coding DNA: TGTGCCAGCAGCTTACTACTAGCGGGGTTCTACGAGCAGTACGTC. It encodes CASSLLLAGFYEQYV.

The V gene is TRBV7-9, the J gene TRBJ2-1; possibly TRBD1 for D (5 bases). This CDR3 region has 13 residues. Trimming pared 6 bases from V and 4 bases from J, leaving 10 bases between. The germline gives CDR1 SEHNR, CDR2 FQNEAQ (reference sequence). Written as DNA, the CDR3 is TGTGCCAGCAGGGGCGACAGTTACAATGAGCAGTTCTTC. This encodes CASRGDSYNEQFF.

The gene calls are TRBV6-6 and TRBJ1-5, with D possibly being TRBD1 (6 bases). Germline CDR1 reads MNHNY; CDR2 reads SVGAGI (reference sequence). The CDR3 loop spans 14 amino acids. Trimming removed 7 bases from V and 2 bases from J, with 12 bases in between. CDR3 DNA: TGTGCCAGCATCCAACAGGGAGGCAATCAGCCCCAGCATTTT. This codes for CASIQQGGNQPQHF.

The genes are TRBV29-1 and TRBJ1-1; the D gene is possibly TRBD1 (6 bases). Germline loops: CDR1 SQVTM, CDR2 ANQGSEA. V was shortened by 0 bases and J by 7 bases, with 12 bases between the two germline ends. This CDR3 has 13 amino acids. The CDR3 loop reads CSVEDAGEIEAFF. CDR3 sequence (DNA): TGCAGCGTTGAAGATGCAGGGGAGATTGAAGCTTTCTTT. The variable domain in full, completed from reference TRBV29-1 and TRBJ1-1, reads SAVISQKPSRDICQRGTSLTIQCQVDSQVTMMFWYRQQPGQSLTLIATANQGSEATYESGFVIDKFPISRPNLTFSTLTVSNMSPEDSSIYLCSVEDAGEIEAFFGQGTRLTVV.

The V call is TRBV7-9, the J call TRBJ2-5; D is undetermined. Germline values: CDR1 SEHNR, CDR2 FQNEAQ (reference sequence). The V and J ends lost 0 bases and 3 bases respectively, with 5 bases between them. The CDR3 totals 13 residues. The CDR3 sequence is CASSLAPEETQYF. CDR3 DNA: TGTGCCAGCAGCTTAGCCCCGGAAGAGACCCAGTACTTC.

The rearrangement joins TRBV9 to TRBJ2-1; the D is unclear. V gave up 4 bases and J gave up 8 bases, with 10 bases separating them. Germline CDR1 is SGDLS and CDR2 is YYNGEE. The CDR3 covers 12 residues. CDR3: CASSPIGDEQFF. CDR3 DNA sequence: TGTGCCAGCAGCCCCATTGGCGATGAGCAGTTCTTC.

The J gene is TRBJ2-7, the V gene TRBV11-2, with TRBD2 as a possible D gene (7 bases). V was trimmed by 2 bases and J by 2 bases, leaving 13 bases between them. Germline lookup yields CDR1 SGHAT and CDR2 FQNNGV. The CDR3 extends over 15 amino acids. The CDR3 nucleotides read TGTGCCAGCAGCTTATCCGCGGGGGACACCTACGAGCAGTACTTC. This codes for CASSLSAGDTYEQYF.

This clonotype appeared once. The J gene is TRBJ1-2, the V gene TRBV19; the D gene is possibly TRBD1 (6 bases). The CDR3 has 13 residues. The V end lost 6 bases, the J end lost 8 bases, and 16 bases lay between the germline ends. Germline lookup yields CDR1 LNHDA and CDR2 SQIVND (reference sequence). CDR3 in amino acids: CASRLQGLEGYTF. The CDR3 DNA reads TGTGCCAGTAGACTCCAGGGGCTAGAGGGCTACACCTTC.

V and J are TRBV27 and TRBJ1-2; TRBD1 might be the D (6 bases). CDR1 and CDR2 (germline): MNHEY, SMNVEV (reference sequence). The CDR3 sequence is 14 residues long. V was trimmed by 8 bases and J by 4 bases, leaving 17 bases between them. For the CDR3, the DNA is TGTGCCAGCGGTGAGAGGGGGTTTGGCTATGGCTACACCTTC. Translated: CASGERGFGYGYTF.

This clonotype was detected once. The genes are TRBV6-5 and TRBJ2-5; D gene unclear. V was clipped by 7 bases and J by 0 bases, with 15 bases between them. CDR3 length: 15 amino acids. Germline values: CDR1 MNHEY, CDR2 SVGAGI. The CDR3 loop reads CASTNLNRDQETQYF. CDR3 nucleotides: TGTGCCAGCACTAACCTCAACCGGGACCAAGAGACCCAGTACTTC.

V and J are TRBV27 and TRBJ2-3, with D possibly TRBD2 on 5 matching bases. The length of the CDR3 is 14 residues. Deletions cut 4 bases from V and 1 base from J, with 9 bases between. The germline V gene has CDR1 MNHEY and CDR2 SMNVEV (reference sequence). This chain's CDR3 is CASSSGLRTDTQYF. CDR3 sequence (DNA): TGTGCCAGCAGTTCGGGGTTACGCACAGATACGCAGTATTTT.

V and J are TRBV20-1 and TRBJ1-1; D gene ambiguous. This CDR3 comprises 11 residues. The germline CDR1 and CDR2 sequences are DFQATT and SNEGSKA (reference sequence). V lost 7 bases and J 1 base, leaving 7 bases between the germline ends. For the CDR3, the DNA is TGCAGTGTGTTAGAGAACACTGAAGCTTTCTTT. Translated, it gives CSVLENTEAFF.

The CDR3 sequence: CATSSVSDTQYF. In DNA, the CDR3 is TGTGCCACCAGCAGTGTTTCAGATACGCAGTATTTT. The rearrangement links TRBV15 to TRBJ2-3; D not resolved. The V gene's germline CDR1 is LNHNV and CDR2 YYDKDF (reference sequence). This CDR3 has 12 amino acids. V lost 3 bases and J 4 bases, leaving 5 bases between the germline ends.

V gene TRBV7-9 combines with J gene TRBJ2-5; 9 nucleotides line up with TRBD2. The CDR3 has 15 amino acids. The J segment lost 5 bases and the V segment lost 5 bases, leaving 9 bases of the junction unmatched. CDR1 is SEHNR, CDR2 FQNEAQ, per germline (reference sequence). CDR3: CASSQVTSGEETQYF. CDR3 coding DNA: TGTGCCAGCAGCCAAGTGACTAGCGGTGAGGAGACCCAGTACTTC.

The CDR3 DNA reads TGTGCCAGCAGCTTAGAGGGGACAGGGGGCCATGAGCAGTTCTTC. This codes for CASSLEGTGGHEQFF. This chain links TRBV7-6 with TRBJ2-1, with 12 bases aligning to TRBD1. Per the germline V gene, CDR1 is SGHVS and CDR2 is FNYEAQ. This CDR3 has 15 amino acids. V lost 1 base and J lost 8; bases outside the gene matches: 3. The full variable domain, its missing parts supplied by reference TRBV7-6 and TRBJ2-1, is GAGVSQSPRYKVTKRGQDVALRCDPISGHVSLYWYRQALGQGPEFLTYFNYEAQQDKSGLPNDRFSAERPEGSISTLTIQRTEQRDSAMYRCASSLEGTGGHEQFFGPGTRLTVL.

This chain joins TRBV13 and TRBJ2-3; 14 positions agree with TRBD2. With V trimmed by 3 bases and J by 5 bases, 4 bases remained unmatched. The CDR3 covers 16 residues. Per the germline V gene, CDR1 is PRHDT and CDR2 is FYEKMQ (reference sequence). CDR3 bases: TGTGCCAGCAGCTTGACTAGCGGGGGGGCCTTAGATACGCAGTATTTT. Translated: CASSLTSGGALDTQYF.